This is a list of T cell receptor beta chains from one sample in a study of blood T cell repertoires in COVID-19. Only in-frame clones appear in the TCRdb table, and some are missing; sequencing was by immunoSEQ multiplex PCR. The profile covers approximately 160,000 clones, with around 84% appearing a single time and about 5.6% taken by the ten largest. Sequencing input: PBMCs or T cells enriched from blood (not recorded which). The source is a man between 35 and 55 years old who had recovered from COVID-19. Each CDR3 is given with its conserved first and last residue. D genes are given only for firm matches. Clone sizes are given selectively: once, few, many, or a class where the clone is expanded.

V gene	J gene	D gene	clone size	CDR3 protein	CDR3 DNA
TRBV7-8	TRBJ1-2	.	.	CASSSSPQGQYGYTF	TGTGCCAGCAGTTCATCCCCACAGGGTCAATATGGCTACACCTTC
TRBV5-1	TRBJ2-7	.	.	CASSLVSGAHPNEQYF	TGCGCCAGCAGCTTGGTTTCGGGTGCCCATCCCAACGAGCAGTACTTC
TRBV5-1	TRBJ1-2	.	once	CASSFDTRVIYGYTF	TGCGCCAGCAGCTTTGACACTCGTGTCATTTATGGCTACACCTTC
TRBV3-1/TRBV3-2	TRBJ1-2	.	.	CASSPQVEFYGYTF	TGTGCCAGCAGCCCACAAGTGGAGTTCTATGGCTACACCTTC
TRBV2	TRBJ2-5	.	.	CASSLQGLRETQYF	TGTGCCAGCAGTCTACAGGGTTTGAGGGAGACCCAGTACTTC
TRBV5-1	TRBJ2-2	.	.	CASSLGGAPDTGELFF	TGCGCCAGCAGCTTGGGAGGAGCCCCAGACACCGGGGAGCTGTTTTTT
TRBV2	TRBJ2-3	.	.	CASSRDSPGKDTQYF	TGTGCCAGCAGCCGGGACTCTCCGGGTAAGGATACGCAGTATTTT
TRBV3-1/TRBV3-2	TRBJ2-3	TRBD1	.	CASSAQGRADTQYF	TGTGCCAGCAGCGCACAGGGGCGGGCAGATACGCAGTATTTT
TRBV5-1	TRBJ1-2	.	.	CASSLAQTSGYTF	TGCGCCAGCAGCTTGGCCCAGACTAGTGGCTACACCTTC
TRBV5-6	TRBJ1-1	TRBD1	.	CASSSWDRVGTEAFF	TGTGCCAGCAGCTCTTGGGACAGGGTGGGCACTGAAGCTTTCTTT
TRBV7-3	TRBJ2-1	.	.	CASSPGRPYNEQFF	TGTGCCAGCAGCCCTGGGAGGCCGTACAATGAGCAGTTCTTC
TRBV19	TRBJ2-1	TRBD2	.	CASTLRGSNEQFF	TGTGCCAGTACCTTGCGGGGGTCCAATGAGCAGTTCTTC
TRBV5-4	TRBJ1-1	.	.	CASSLEQGTEAFF	TGTGCCAGCAGCCTGGAACAGGGAACTGAAGCTTTCTTT
TRBV2	TRBJ2-6	.	.	CASSATGDSGANVLTF	TGTGCCAGCAGTGCGACAGGAGACTCTGGGGCCAACGTCCTGACTTTC
TRBV10-2	TRBJ1-5	.	.	CASASPNQPQHF	TGCGCCAGCGCAAGCCCCAATCAGCCCCAGCATTTT
TRBV19	TRBJ1-4	.	.	CASSIGLSEKLFF	TGTGCCAGTAGTATTGGACTCAGTGAAAAACTGTTTTTT
TRBV5-7	TRBJ2-1	.	once	CASVRSTGIVDEQFF	TGTGCCAGCGTTAGGTCCACAGGGATAGTGGATGAGCAGTTCTTC
TRBV7-3	TRBJ1-2	TRBD1	.	CASSLSGGGYTF	TGTGCCAGCAGCTTATCAGGGGGTGGCTACACCTTC
TRBV11-1	TRBJ1-1	TRBD1	.	CASSQTRGRKSEAFF	TGTGCCAGCAGCCAAACCAGGGGGCGTAAGTCTGAAGCTTTCTTT
TRBV12-2	TRBJ1-2	.	.	CASRLDGGRAIGYGYTF	TGTGCAAGTCGCTTAGACGGGGGTAGGGCGATCGGCTATGGCTACACCTTC
TRBV3-1/TRBV3-2	TRBJ2-7	.	.	CASSQALDHHYEQYF	TGTGCCAGCAGCCAAGCCCTAGACCACCACTACGAGCAGTACTTC
TRBV7-8	TRBJ1-2	.	.	CASSLTTANYGYTF	TGTGCCAGCAGTCTCACCACGGCTAACTATGGCTACACCTTC
TRBV5-1	TRBJ1-1	.	.	CASSLVQGNTEAFF	TGCGCCAGCAGCTTGGTACAGGGAAACACTGAAGCTTTCTTT
TRBV5-4	TRBJ1-6	TRBD1	.	CASSWGGQGINSPLHF	TGTGCCAGCAGCTGGGGGGGACAGGGAATTAATTCACCCCTCCACTTT
TRBV6-5	TRBJ1-2	TRBD1	.	CASSRQGADGYTF	TGTGCCAGCAGTCGACAGGGGGCGGATGGCTACACCTTC
TRBV6-5	TRBJ1-2	TRBD1	.	CASSAGDSNNYGYTF	TGTGCCAGCAGCGCCGGGGACAGCAATAACTATGGCTACACCTTC
TRBV10-1	TRBJ2-7	.	few	CASSEDLRGEQYF	TGCGCCAGCAGTGAGGACCTTCGCGGGGAGCAGTACTTC
TRBV9	TRBJ1-1	.	.	CASSVVPGNTEAFF	TGTGCCAGCAGCGTAGTTCCGGGGAACACTGAAGCTTTCTTT
TRBV9	TRBJ2-3	TRBD1	.	CASSVDRTGWGDTQYF	TGTGCCAGCAGCGTAGACAGGACAGGGTGGGGAGATACGCAGTATTTT
TRBV2	TRBJ1-5	TRBD1	few	CASSRTGESNQPQHF	TGTGCCAGCAGTCGGACAGGGGAGAGCAATCAGCCCCAGCATTTT
TRBV7-6	TRBJ2-1	.	.	CASSSFDSGFNNEQFF	TGTGCCAGCAGCTCTTTTGACAGTGGGTTTAACAATGAGCAGTTCTTC
TRBV7-9	TRBJ2-2	.	.	CASSLGSGKDTGELFF	TGTGCCAGCAGCCTAGGGTCAGGGAAGGACACCGGGGAGCTGTTTTTT
TRBV7-9	TRBJ1-1	TRBD1	few	CASRGNQGAMNTEAFF	TGTGCCAGCAGGGGCAATCAGGGGGCGATGAACACTGAAGCTTTCTTT
TRBV30	TRBJ1-1	TRBD1	.	CAWSARDRDAEAFF	TGTGCCTGGAGCGCCCGGGACAGGGACGCTGAAGCTTTCTTT
TRBV5-6	TRBJ1-3	TRBD1	once	CASSLAGGQGPYTIYF	TGTGCCAGCAGCTTGGCCGGGGGACAGGGGCCTTACACCATATATTTT
TRBV11-2	TRBJ2-2	.	.	CASSLVRLRNTGELFF	TGTGCCAGCAGCTTAGTCCGACTTAGGAACACCGGGGAGCTGTTTTTT
TRBV10-2	TRBJ1-6	.	.	CASSDSSYNSPLHF	TGCGCCAGCAGTGATAGTTCCTATAATTCACCCCTCCACTTT
TRBV6-1	TRBJ2-4	TRBD1	many	CASSEQGAAKNIQYF	TGTGCCAGCAGTGAACAGGGGGCTGCCAAAAACATTCAGTACTTC
TRBV5-6	TRBJ2-3	TRBD2	.	CASSPSRLLRGVTDTQYF	TGTGCCAGCAGCCCGAGCCGACTATTGCGGGGGGTCACAGATACGCAGTATTTT